The clone carrying this TCR beta chain was seen a handful of times. As yet, its antigen is unknown. The data were obtained in a study of beta chain features in type 1 diabetes. Study details: Age, gender, cell numbers and subset yield matched between patients and controls.

Via the markers CD45RO/CCR7/CD25/CD127/CD95/CD27, stem cell-like memory, regulatory, central memory and naive CD4+ cells were sorted. The study reverse transcribed the entire isolated RNA, so it sequenced expressed TCRB transcripts. Here immunoSEQ multiplex PCR was the method, and the copy in TCRdb shows in-frame clones only, minus some. Of 200,000 to 300,000 clones listed, over 11% are singletons. Looked up from germline, CDR1 is SGHTA and CDR2 is FQGNSA. The CDR3 has 15 residues. V lost 3 bases and J lost 9, with 18 bases in between. The study, taken as a whole, reports: Cells with high TCR expression could be over-represented when cDNA is sequenced. Significant though moderate, a shortening of TCRB CDR3s appeared in all four CD4+ subsets of Type 1 diabetes patients.

Sequences were obtained from naive CD4+ T cells from blood. This clonotype was sampled from a man aged 30 to 45 with type 1 diabetes. The chain joins TRBV7-2 to TRBJ1-5, with D perhaps matching TRBD1 (5 bases). CDR3 amino acids: CASSFSVGLGGPQHF. The CDR3 DNA follows: TGTGCCAGCAGCTTCTCTGTGGGGCTGGGCGGGCCCCAGCATTTT. Together with reference TRBV7-2 and TRBJ1-5, the CDR3 gives the full variable domain: GAGVSQSPSNKVTEKGKDVELRCDPISGHTALYWYRQSLGQGLEFLIYFQGNSAPDKSGLPSDRFSAERTGGSVSTLTIQRTQQEDSAVYLCASSFSVGLGGPQHFGDGTRLSIL.